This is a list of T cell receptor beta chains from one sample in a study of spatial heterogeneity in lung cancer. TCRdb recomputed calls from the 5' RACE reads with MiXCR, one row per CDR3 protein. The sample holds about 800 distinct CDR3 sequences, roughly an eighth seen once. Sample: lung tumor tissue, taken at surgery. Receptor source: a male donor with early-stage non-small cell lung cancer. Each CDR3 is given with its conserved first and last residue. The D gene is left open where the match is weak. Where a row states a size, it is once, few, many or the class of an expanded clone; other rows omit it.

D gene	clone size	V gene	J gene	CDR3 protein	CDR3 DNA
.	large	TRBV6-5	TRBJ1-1	CASSYSKSGIGVTEAFF	TGTGCCAGCAGTTACTCGAAGTCGGGGATAGGGGTAACTGAAGCTTTCTTT
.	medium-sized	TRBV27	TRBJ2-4	CASSLSRGGLNIQYF	TGTGCCAGCAGTTTATCAAGGGGGGGTCTAAACATTCAGTACTTC
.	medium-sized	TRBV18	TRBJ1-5	CASRTGLNDQPQHF	TGTGCCAGCCGCACGGGACTTAACGATCAGCCCCAGCATTTT
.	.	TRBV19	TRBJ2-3	CASSGRSTGTQYF	TGTGCCAGTAGCGGCCGATCAACGGGTACGCAGTATTTT
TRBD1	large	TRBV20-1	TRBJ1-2	CSAQGQGYGYTF	TGCAGTGCCCAGGGACAGGGCTATGGCTACACCTTC
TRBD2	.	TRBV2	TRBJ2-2	CASRVGLAVTNTGELFF	TGTGCCAGCAGGGTAGGACTAGCGGTGACGAACACCGGGGAGCTGTTTTTT
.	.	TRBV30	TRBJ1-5	CAWSVIGRNNQPQHF	TGTGCCTGGAGTGTGATCGGCAGGAACAATCAGCCCCAGCATTTT
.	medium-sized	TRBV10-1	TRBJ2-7	CASSESLDYEQYF	TGCGCCAGCAGTGAGTCTTTAGATTACGAGCAGTACTTC
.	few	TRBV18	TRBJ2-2	CASSPPVSGIGGELFF	TGTGCCAGCTCACCACCGGTCTCGGGGATCGGCGGGGAGCTGTTTTTT
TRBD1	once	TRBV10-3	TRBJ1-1	CAISASGGDTEAFF	TGTGCCATCAGTGCGTCAGGGGGGGACACTGAAGCTTTCTTT
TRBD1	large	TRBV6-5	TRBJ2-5	CASSYGQGVKTQYF	TGTGCCAGCAGTTACGGACAGGGGGTAAAGACCCAGTACTTC
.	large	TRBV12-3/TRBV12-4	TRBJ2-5	CASSPGHKETQYF	TGTGCCAGCAGTCCGGGACACAAAGAGACCCAGTACTTC
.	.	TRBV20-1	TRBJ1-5	CSAPDGNSNQPQHF	TGCAGTGCTCCGGACGGCAATAGCAATCAGCCCCAGCATTTT
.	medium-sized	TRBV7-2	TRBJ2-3	CASSPFVITDTQYF	TGTGCCAGCAGCCCTTTCGTTATCACAGATACGCAGTATTTT
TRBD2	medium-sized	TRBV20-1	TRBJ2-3	CSADPGGGSDTQYF	TGCAGTGCTGACCCCGGGGGGGGGTCCGATACGCAGTATTTT
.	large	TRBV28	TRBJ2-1	CASSSPYLSEQFF	TGTGCCAGCAGTTCTCCCTACTTGAGTGAGCAGTTCTTC
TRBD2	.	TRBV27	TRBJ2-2	CASSYGLAGVSGELFF	TGTGCCAGCAGTTATGGACTAGCGGGAGTGTCCGGGGAGCTGTTTTTT
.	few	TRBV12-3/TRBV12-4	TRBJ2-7	CASSRGELLYEQYF	TGTGCCAGCAGTCGAGGGGAGCTTCTCTACGAGCAGTACTTC
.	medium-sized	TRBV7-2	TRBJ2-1	CASSPRGANEQFF	TGTGCCAGCAGCCCTCGAGGGGCCAATGAGCAGTTCTTC
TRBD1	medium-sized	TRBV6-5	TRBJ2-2	CASSYLGSGQGNTGELFF	TGTGCCAGCAGTTACTTGGGTTCGGGACAGGGGAACACCGGGGAGCTGTTTTTT
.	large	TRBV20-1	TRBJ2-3	CSAPYRLGATDTQYF	TGCAGTGCTCCTTACAGACTAGGGGCTACAGATACGCAGTATTTT